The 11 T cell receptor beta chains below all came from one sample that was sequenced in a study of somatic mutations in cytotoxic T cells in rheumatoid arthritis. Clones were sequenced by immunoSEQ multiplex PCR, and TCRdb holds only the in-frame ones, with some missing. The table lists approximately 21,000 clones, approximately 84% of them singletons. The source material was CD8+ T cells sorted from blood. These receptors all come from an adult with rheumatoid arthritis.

Written as DNA, the CDR3 is TGTGCCAGCAGCTCAAGGCCGGGCCCGGGGGCCTACGAGCAGTACTTC. Encoded protein: CASSSRPGPGAYEQYF. The chain carries TRBV11-2 and TRBJ2-7, with D possibly being TRBD2 (6 bases). Trimming shortened V by 4 bases and J by 2 bases, and 18 bases separated the two germline ends. This CDR3 comprises 16 residues. Germline values: CDR1 SGHAT, CDR2 FQNNGV. The full variable domain, rest sourced from reference TRBV11-2 and TRBJ2-7, is EAGVAQSPRYKIIEKRQSVAFWCNPISGHATLYWYQQILGQGPKLLIQFQNNGVVDDSQLPKDRFSAERLKGVDSTLKIQPAKLEDSAVYLCASSSRPGPGAYEQYFGPGTRLTVT.

CDR3 amino acids: CASTGRGEQFF. CDR3 sequence (DNA): TGTGCCAGTACGGGACGGGGTGAGCAGTTCTTC. The chain joins TRBV25-1 to TRBJ2-1, with D tentatively TRBD1 or TRBD2 (5 bases each). This CDR3 has 11 amino acids. Trimming removed 9 bases at V and 9 bases at J, with 12 bases between. Germline V lookup: CDR1 MGHDK, CDR2 SYGVNS.

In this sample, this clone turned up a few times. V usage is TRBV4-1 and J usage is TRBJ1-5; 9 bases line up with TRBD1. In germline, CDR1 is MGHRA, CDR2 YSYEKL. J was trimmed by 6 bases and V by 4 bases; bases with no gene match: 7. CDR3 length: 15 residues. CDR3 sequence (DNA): TGCGCCAGCAGCCTAAGGACAGGGGAGGGTCAGCCCCAGCATTTT. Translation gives CASSLRTGEGQPQHF.

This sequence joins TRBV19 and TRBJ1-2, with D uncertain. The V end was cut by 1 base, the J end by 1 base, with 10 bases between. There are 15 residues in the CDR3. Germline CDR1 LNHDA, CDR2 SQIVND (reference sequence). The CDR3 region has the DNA TGTGCCAGTAGTATAGTTATGGCTAATAACTATGGCTACACCTTC. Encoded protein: CASSIVMANNYGYTF. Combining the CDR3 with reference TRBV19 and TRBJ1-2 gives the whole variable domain DGGITQSPKYLFRKEGQNVTLSCEQNLNHDAMYWYRQDPGQGLRLIYYSQIVNDFQKGDIAEGYSVSREKKESFPLTVTSAQKNPTAFYLCASSIVMANNYGYTFGSGTRLTVV.

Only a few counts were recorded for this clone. The CDR3 DNA sequence: TGTGCCAGCAGCTCAAGAGCGGGGGGCTACGAGCAGTACTTC. This gives the protein CASSSRAGGYEQYF. The chain uses TRBV7-2 and TRBJ2-7; the match to TRBD2 covers 9 bases. In germline, CDR1 is SGHTA, CDR2 FQGNSA. CDR3 size: 14 residues. Trimming cost V 4 bases and J 3 bases; bases outside gene matches: 4.

The CDR3 DNA sequence: TGCGCCAGCAGCTTGACTACCGAGCAGTACTTC. Protein product: CASSLTTEQYF. The rearrangement uses TRBV5-1 and TRBJ2-7; no firm D call. This CDR3 spans 11 amino acids. Germline assignment: CDR1 SGHRS and CDR2 YFSETQ. V was shortened by 1 base and J by 6 bases, with 5 bases between the two germline ends.

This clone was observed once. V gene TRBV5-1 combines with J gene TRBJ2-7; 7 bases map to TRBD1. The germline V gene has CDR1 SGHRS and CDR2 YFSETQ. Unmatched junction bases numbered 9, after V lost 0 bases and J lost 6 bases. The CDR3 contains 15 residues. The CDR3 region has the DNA TGCGCCAGCAGCTTGGATCACAGGGGCACTGGCGAGCAGTACTTC. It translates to CASSLDHRGTGEQYF.

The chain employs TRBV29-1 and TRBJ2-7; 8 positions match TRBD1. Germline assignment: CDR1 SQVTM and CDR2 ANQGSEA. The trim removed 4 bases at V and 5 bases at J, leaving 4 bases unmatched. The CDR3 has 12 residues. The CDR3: CSVVDRGDEQYF. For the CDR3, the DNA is TGCAGCGTTGTTGACAGGGGTGACGAGCAGTACTTC.

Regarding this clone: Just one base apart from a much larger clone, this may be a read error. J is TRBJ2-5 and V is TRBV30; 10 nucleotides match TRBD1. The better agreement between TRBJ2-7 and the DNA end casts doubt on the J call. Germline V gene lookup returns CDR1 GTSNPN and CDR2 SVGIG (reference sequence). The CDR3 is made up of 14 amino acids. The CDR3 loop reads CAWSAGTGDYEQYF. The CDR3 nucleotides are TGTGCCTGGAGTGCCGGGACAGGGGACTACGAGCAGTACTTC.

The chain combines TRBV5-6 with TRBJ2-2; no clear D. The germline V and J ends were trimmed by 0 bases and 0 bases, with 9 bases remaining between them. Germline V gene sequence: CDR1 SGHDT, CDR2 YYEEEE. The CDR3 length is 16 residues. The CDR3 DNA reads TGTGCCAGCAGCTTGGTTGGGCATTCGAACACCGGGGAGCTGTTTTTT. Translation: CASSLVGHSNTGELFF.

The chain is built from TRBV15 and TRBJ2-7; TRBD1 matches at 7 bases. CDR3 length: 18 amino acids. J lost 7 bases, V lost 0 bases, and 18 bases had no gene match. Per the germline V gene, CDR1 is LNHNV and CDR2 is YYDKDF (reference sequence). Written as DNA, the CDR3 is TGTGCCACCAGCAGAGATAGGGGGACAGATGCAAAGTTGGGGGAGCAGTACTTC. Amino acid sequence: CATSRDRGTDAKLGEQYF.